These T cell receptor beta chains were read from a single sample in a study of cytomegalovirus exposure and HLA in healthy donors. Data came from immunoSEQ multiplex PCR; TCRdb stores just in-frame clones and leaves some out. This sample contains some 40,000 clones. Sequencing input: PBMCs. These receptors came from a male donor in good health and CMV-seronegative. Each CDR3 is given with its conserved first and last residue. A D gene is named only where the DNA matches it firmly.

v_gene: TRBV4-1; j_gene: TRBJ1-3; d_gene: NA; CDR3nt: TGCGCCAGCAGCCAAGAAGGTTCCAGGGCGAGGGGAAACACCATATATTTT; CDR3aa: CASSQEGSRARGNTIYF
v_gene: TRBV7-8; j_gene: TRBJ2-7; d_gene: NA; CDR3nt: TGTGCCAGCAGCAGGGAAGGACAGTCCTACGAGCAGTACTTC; CDR3aa: CASSREGQSYEQYF
v_gene: TRBV7-9; j_gene: TRBJ2-1; d_gene: NA; CDR3nt: TGTGCCAGCAGCTCAACACACGCAAACCCTCACAATGAGCAGTTCTTC; CDR3aa: CASSSTHANPHNEQFF
v_gene: TRBV6-5; j_gene: TRBJ1-6; d_gene: TRBD1; CDR3nt: TGTGCCAGCAGTTATATCCTGACAGGGAATTCACCCCTCCACTTT; CDR3aa: CASSYILTGNSPLHF
v_gene: TRBV19; j_gene: TRBJ2-4; d_gene: TRBD1; CDR3nt: TGTGCCAGTAGTCCTGGGACAGGGACCAAAAACATTCAGTACTTC; CDR3aa: CASSPGTGTKNIQYF
v_gene: TRBV30; j_gene: TRBJ1-3; d_gene: TRBD1; CDR3nt: TGTGCCTGGAGCCGGGGGTCAGGGGGCGGAAACACCATATATTTT; CDR3aa: CAWSRGSGGGNTIYF
v_gene: TRBV6-6; j_gene: TRBJ2-3; d_gene: NA; CDR3nt: TGTGCCAGCAGTCTACCGATGCGGGATACGCAGTATTTT; CDR3aa: CASSLPMRDTQYF
v_gene: TRBV28; j_gene: TRBJ2-7; d_gene: NA; CDR3nt: TGTGCCAGCAGACCGACAGGCCCCTACGAGCAGTACTTC; CDR3aa: CASRPTGPYEQYF
v_gene: TRBV5-1; j_gene: TRBJ1-4; d_gene: NA; CDR3nt: TGCGCCAGCAGCGATCCGGGACAAGGGACGGGGGAAAAACTGTTTTTT; CDR3aa: CASSDPGQGTGEKLFF
v_gene: TRBV9; j_gene: TRBJ1-4; d_gene: NA; CDR3nt: TGTGCCAGCAGCGGAGGTGCAACTAATGAAAAACTGTTTTTT; CDR3aa: CASSGGATNEKLFF
v_gene: TRBV30; j_gene: TRBJ1-1; d_gene: NA; CDR3nt: TGTGCCTGGACAGGGCCTAACACTGAAGCTTTCTTT; CDR3aa: CAWTGPNTEAFF
v_gene: TRBV5-6; j_gene: TRBJ2-3; d_gene: NA; CDR3nt: TGTGCCAGCACCGGAGGGAGTGCAGATACGCAGTATTTT; CDR3aa: CASTGGSADTQYF
v_gene: TRBV7-6; j_gene: TRBJ2-7; d_gene: NA; CDR3nt: TGTGCCAGCAGCGCAGGCCGCTATTCCTACGAGCAGTACTTC; CDR3aa: CASSAGRYSYEQYF
v_gene: TRBV2; j_gene: TRBJ1-5; d_gene: NA; CDR3nt: TGTGCCAGCAGTGAATCGGCAGGGTGGCAGCCCCAGCATTTT; CDR3aa: CASSESAGWQPQHF
v_gene: TRBV6-5; j_gene: TRBJ2-1; d_gene: NA; CDR3nt: TGTGCCAGCAGTTACCCGGGTCCAAACAATGAGCAGTTCTTC; CDR3aa: CASSYPGPNNEQFF
v_gene: TRBV30; j_gene: TRBJ1-5; d_gene: NA; CDR3nt: TGTGCCTGGAGTGTACATGGCAATCAGCCCCAGCATTTT; CDR3aa: CAWSVHGNQPQHF
v_gene: TRBV7-9; j_gene: TRBJ1-3; d_gene: NA; CDR3nt: TGTGCCAGCAGCACCCATTCAGCAGGTGGAAACACCATATATTTT; CDR3aa: CASSTHSAGGNTIYF
v_gene: TRBV7-3; j_gene: TRBJ2-1; d_gene: TRBD1; CDR3nt: TGTGCCAGCAGCCGCTATTCGCCGGGACAGGGGTACGCGGGGGCTCTCAATGAGCAGTTCTTC; CDR3aa: CASSRYSPGQGYAGALNEQFF
v_gene: TRBV6-4; j_gene: TRBJ2-1; d_gene: NA; CDR3nt: TGTGCCAGCAGTGCCAATTACAATGAGCAGTTCTTC; CDR3aa: CASSANYNEQFF
v_gene: TRBV6-5; j_gene: TRBJ2-2; d_gene: TRBD1; CDR3nt: TGTGCCAGCAGTGGTGACAGGGGGAACACCGGGGAGCTGTTTTTT; CDR3aa: CASSGDRGNTGELFF
v_gene: TRBV19; j_gene: TRBJ2-2; d_gene: TRBD2; CDR3nt: TGTGCCAGTAGTAGGGGAGGGACTAGCGCCTCCGGGGAGCTGTTTTTT; CDR3aa: CASSRGGTSASGELFF
v_gene: TRBV28; j_gene: TRBJ1-2; d_gene: NA; CDR3nt: TGTGCCAGCAGCCAACTAGCAGGGAGCTATGGCTACACCTTC; CDR3aa: CASSQLAGSYGYTF
v_gene: TRBV5-6; j_gene: TRBJ2-3; d_gene: NA; CDR3nt: TGTGCCAGCAGCTTAAGGCCAGACTCCACAGATACGCAGTATTTT; CDR3aa: CASSLRPDSTDTQYF
v_gene: TRBV9; j_gene: TRBJ2-2; d_gene: NA; CDR3nt: TGTGCCAGCAGCCCATATACTAAGCCTGAAACCGGGGAGCTGTTTTTT; CDR3aa: CASSPYTKPETGELFF
v_gene: TRBV5-6; j_gene: TRBJ1-2; d_gene: NA; CDR3nt: TGTGCCAGCAGCTTGGCAACCCCTCAAGCGGGCTACACCTTC; CDR3aa: CASSLATPQAGYTF
v_gene: TRBV2; j_gene: TRBJ1-2; d_gene: NA; CDR3nt: TGTGCCAGCAGCCGGTTGAACTATGGCTACACCTTC; CDR3aa: CASSRLNYGYTF
v_gene: TRBV28; j_gene: TRBJ2-1; d_gene: NA; CDR3nt: TGTGCCAGCAGAGGGACAAGCCTAAATGAGCAGTTCTTC; CDR3aa: CASRGTSLNEQFF
v_gene: TRBV28; j_gene: TRBJ1-1; d_gene: TRBD1; CDR3nt: TGTGCCAGCAGTTCCGGGACAGGGGAGGGGAACACTGAAGCTTTCTTT; CDR3aa: CASSSGTGEGNTEAFF
v_gene: TRBV6-5; j_gene: TRBJ1-3; d_gene: TRBD1; CDR3nt: TGTGCCAGCAGATCCGACAGGGGGCTAAACACCATATATTTT; CDR3aa: CASRSDRGLNTIYF
v_gene: TRBV6-1; j_gene: TRBJ2-7; d_gene: NA; CDR3nt: TGTGCCAGCAGTACCCAAGGGGGTCAGTACTTC; CDR3aa: CASSTQGGQYF
v_gene: TRBV7-3; j_gene: TRBJ2-2; d_gene: TRBD2; CDR3nt: TGTGCCAGCAGAATGAATCTAGCGGAGAACACCGGGGAGCTGTTTTTT; CDR3aa: CASRMNLAENTGELFF
v_gene: TRBV9; j_gene: TRBJ2-1; d_gene: NA; CDR3nt: TGTGCCAGCAGCGTTGTCCCCCTTAGCGGTACCTCCTACAATGAGCAGTTCTTC; CDR3aa: CASSVVPLSGTSYNEQFF
v_gene: TRBV29-1; j_gene: TRBJ1-1; d_gene: NA; CDR3nt: TGCAGCGTTGAATCCCAGTTGAACACTGAAGCTTTCTTT; CDR3aa: CSVESQLNTEAFF
v_gene: TRBV5-8; j_gene: TRBJ1-4; d_gene: NA; CDR3nt: TGTGCCAGCAGCCGCGCGAGGGCATCTAATGAAAAACTGTTTTTT; CDR3aa: CASSRARASNEKLFF
v_gene: TRBV6-5; j_gene: TRBJ2-7; d_gene: NA; CDR3nt: TGTGCCAGCAGTTACCACAGGACCACCTACGAGCAGTACTTC; CDR3aa: CASSYHRTTYEQYF
v_gene: TRBV5-1; j_gene: TRBJ1-2; d_gene: TRBD1; CDR3nt: TGCGCCAGCAGCGTGCGACAGGGAAACTATGGCTACACCTTC; CDR3aa: CASSVRQGNYGYTF
v_gene: TRBV18; j_gene: TRBJ2-1; d_gene: TRBD1; CDR3nt: TGTGCCAGCTCATCGCAACAGGGGGAGGTCAATGAGCAGTTCTTC; CDR3aa: CASSSQQGEVNEQFF
v_gene: TRBV27; j_gene: TRBJ2-7; d_gene: TRBD1; CDR3nt: TGTGCCAGCTCGGGACAGGATAACTCCTACGAGCAGTACTTC; CDR3aa: CASSGQDNSYEQYF
v_gene: TRBV9; j_gene: TRBJ2-3; d_gene: NA; CDR3nt: TGTGCCAGCAGCCCTCCGGGCACAGATACGCAGTATTTT; CDR3aa: CASSPPGTDTQYF
v_gene: TRBV9; j_gene: TRBJ1-1; d_gene: NA; CDR3nt: TGTGCCAGCAGCCCCCGTGCACAGGGCCCTCAGGCTTTCTTT; CDR3aa: CASSPRAQGPQAFF
v_gene: TRBV7-9; j_gene: TRBJ2-7; d_gene: NA; CDR3nt: TGTGCCAGCAGCCCGCGTGACACGACCTACGAGCAGTACTTC; CDR3aa: CASSPRDTTYEQYF
v_gene: TRBV19; j_gene: TRBJ2-6; d_gene: TRBD1; CDR3nt: TGTGCCAGTAGTACGGACAGGGGGATTGGGGCCAACGTCCTGACTTTC; CDR3aa: CASSTDRGIGANVLTF
v_gene: TRBV7-6; j_gene: TRBJ1-5; d_gene: NA; CDR3nt: TGTGCCAGCAGCTTGGCCAATCAGCCCCAGCATTTT; CDR3aa: CASSLANQPQHF
v_gene: TRBV6-5; j_gene: TRBJ2-1; d_gene: TRBD2; CDR3nt: TGTGCCAGCAGTTACTCCCAGCGGGGGACTGACAATGAGCAGTTCTTC; CDR3aa: CASSYSQRGTDNEQFF
v_gene: TRBV11-2; j_gene: TRBJ1-2; d_gene: TRBD1; CDR3nt: TGTGCCAGCAGCTTAGGCGGGACAGGGCGAGGCGGCTACACCTTC; CDR3aa: CASSLGGTGRGGYTF
v_gene: TRBV18; j_gene: TRBJ2-5; d_gene: NA; CDR3nt: TGTGCCAGCTCCCTTCCGCATTTGCGGGACCAAGAGACCCAGTACTTC; CDR3aa: CASSLPHLRDQETQYF
v_gene: TRBV5-8; j_gene: TRBJ2-7; d_gene: TRBD2; CDR3nt: TGTGCCAGCAGCTCCCGGGGGGGGAGCACCTACGAGCAGTACTTC; CDR3aa: CASSSRGGSTYEQYF
v_gene: TRBV5-4; j_gene: TRBJ2-3; d_gene: TRBD1; CDR3nt: TGTGCCAGCAGCTCCGGGACAGGCACAGATACGCAGTATTTT; CDR3aa: CASSSGTGTDTQYF
v_gene: TRBV27; j_gene: TRBJ1-2; d_gene: NA; CDR3nt: TGTGCCAGCAGTAACACAGTTAACTATGGCTACACCTTC; CDR3aa: CASSNTVNYGYTF
v_gene: TRBV11-1; j_gene: TRBJ1-1; d_gene: NA; CDR3nt: TGTGCCAGCAGCTCGAAGGGGAGGACTGAAGCTTTCTTT; CDR3aa: CASSSKGRTEAFF